The 22 T cell receptor beta chains below were found in one sample sequenced in a study of shared clonotypes between healthy human individuals. Assay used: immunoSEQ multiplex PCR; TCRdb lists only in-frame clones, some missing. The table includes millions of clones, 90% to 95% detected once. Source material: naive CD4+ T cells sorted from blood. The sample's subset: CD45RA+ positively selected. The receptors were gathered from a man younger than 35 in good health.

Concerning this clone: Other nucleotide sequences from this sample produce the same CDR3. The chain couples TRBV7-2 to TRBJ1-2; D is ambiguous. The CDR3 is 14 residues long. In germline, CDR1 is SGHTA, CDR2 FQGNSA. V lost 0 bases and J 1 base, leaving 6 bases between the germline ends. CDR3 region: CASSLAGGNYGYTF. For the CDR3, the DNA is TGTGCCAGCAGCTTAGCTGGCGGTAACTATGGCTACACCTTC. Variable domain in full (rest from reference TRBV7-2 and TRBJ1-2): GAGVSQSPSNKVTEKGKDVELRCDPISGHTALYWYRQSLGQGLEFLIYFQGNSAPDKSGLPSDRFSAERTGGSVSTLTIQRTQQEDSAVYLCASSLAGGNYGYTFGSGTRLTVV.

V is TRBV7-9 and J is TRBJ2-1; D not resolved. This CDR3 has 12 amino acids. Per the germline V gene, CDR1 is SEHNR and CDR2 is FQNEAQ (reference sequence). V lost 1 base, J lost 8 bases, and 6 bases lay in between. CDR3 DNA: TGTGCCAGCAGCTTAGACGCCGATGAGCAGTTCTTC. Translating gives CASSLDADEQFF.

The V and J genes are TRBV30 and TRBJ2-5; TRBD2 agrees at 10 bases. Losses at the gene ends were 0 bases for V and 7 bases for J; bases not matched to a gene: 8. The CDR3 is 15 amino acids. Per the germline V gene, CDR1 is GTSNPN and CDR2 is SVGIG (reference sequence). The CDR3 DNA follows: TGTGCCTGGAGTGTCGGAGCGGGGGGGTCCGGGACCCAGTACTTC. The encoded protein is CAWSVGAGGSGTQYF.

The chain carries TRBV19 and TRBJ2-5; 7 nucleotides match TRBD1. The CDR3 contains 15 residues. The junction had 11 bases not matched to a gene; V was cut back by 5 bases and J by 5 bases. CDR1 and CDR2 from the germline V gene are LNHDA and SQIVND (reference sequence). The CDR3 bases are TGTGCCAGTAGTCCGGGACAGAACCAGAGGGAGACCCAGTACTTC. It encodes CASSPGQNQRETQYF.

J is TRBJ2-7 and V is TRBV5-1, with D possibly matching TRBD1 (5 bases). CDR3 length equals 14 residues. The V gene's germline CDR1 is SGHRS and CDR2 YFSETQ. Trimming shortened V by 4 bases and J by 0 bases, and 11 bases separated the two germline ends. This CDR3 is CASSVAGISYEQYF. The DNA for the CDR3 is TGCGCCAGCAGCGTCGCAGGGATCTCCTACGAGCAGTACTTC. Combining the CDR3 with reference TRBV5-1 and TRBJ2-7 gives the whole variable domain KAGVTQTPRYLIKTRGQQVTLSCSPISGHRSVSWYQQTPGQGLQFLFEYFSETQRNKGNFPGRFSGRQFSNSRSEMNVSTLELGDSALYLCASSVAGISYEQYFGPGTRLTVT.

The rearrangement links TRBV4-3 to TRBJ2-7; D might be TRBD1 or TRBD2, each matching 7 bases. Trimming pared 0 bases from V and 1 base from J, leaving 16 bases between. Looked up from germline, CDR1 is LGHNA and CDR2 is YSLEER. CDR3 length: 17 residues. The CDR3 region has the DNA TGCGCCAGCAGCCAAGACTCCCCAGGGGGGGGATCCTACGAGCAGTACTTC. As protein: CASSQDSPGGGSYEQYF.

V gene TRBV5-1 combines with J gene TRBJ2-2; 9 bases align to TRBD1. Looked up from germline, CDR1 is SGHRS and CDR2 is YFSETQ. V lost 1 base to trimming and J lost 0 bases; unmatched junction nucleotides: 4. The CDR3 runs to 17 residues. This CDR3 reads CASSLWGQGANTGELFF. The CDR3 DNA follows: TGCGCCAGCAGCTTGTGGGGACAGGGCGCGAACACCGGGGAGCTGTTTTTT.

CDR3 sequence: CAWAKPGLADNEQFF. The CDR3 coding sequence is TGTGCCTGGGCTAAACCGGGACTAGCGGACAATGAGCAGTTCTTC. The rearrangement links TRBV30 to TRBJ2-1, with 11 bases identical to TRBD2. Unmatched junction bases numbered 8, after V lost 5 bases and J lost 5 bases. CDR1 and CDR2 (germline): GTSNPN, SVGIG (reference sequence). The CDR3 has 15 amino acids. The full variable domain, its missing parts supplied by reference TRBV30 and TRBJ2-1, is SQTIHQWPATLVQPVGSPLSLECTVEGTSNPNLYWYRQAAGRGLQLLFYSVGIGQISSEVPQNLSASRPQDRQFILSSKKLLLSDSGFYLCAWAKPGLADNEQFFGPGTRLTVL.

The chain joins TRBV2 to TRBJ2-7, with D perhaps TRBD2 (7 bases). CDR3 length equals 13 residues. The V and J ends lost 6 bases and 4 bases respectively, with 13 bases between them. Per germline, CDR1 SNHLY and CDR2 FYNNEI. The CDR3 sequence: CASSGEGVYEQYF. The DNA of the CDR3 is TGTGCCAGCAGCGGGGAGGGGGTTTACGAGCAGTACTTC.

The CDR3 sequence is CASSLDSFNEQFF. The CDR3, as DNA: TGTGCCAGCAGCTTAGACAGCTTCAATGAGCAGTTCTTC. The chain combines TRBV11-2 with TRBJ2-1; D is unresolved. Germline values: CDR1 SGHAT, CDR2 FQNNGV. The CDR3 spans 13 residues. V lost 0 bases and J 6 bases, leaving 6 bases between the germline ends.

The chain couples TRBV18 to TRBJ2-4, with D perhaps matching TRBD1 or TRBD2 (5 bases each). Germline-derived CDR1 and CDR2 are KGHSH and LQKENI. This CDR3 has 14 amino acids. Trimming took off 6 bases at V and 8 bases at J, with 17 bases between the two ends. CDR3 amino acids: CASSTSQGRYIQYF. The DNA of the CDR3 is TGTGCCAGCTCTACCAGTCAGGGACGGTACATTCAGTACTTC.

The CDR3 sequence: CASSPGTEMNTEAFF. The CDR3 bases are TGCGCCAGCAGCCCCGGGACGGAAATGAACACTGAAGCTTTCTTT. The rearrangement links TRBV5-1 to TRBJ1-1; weak D call: TRBD1 (5 bases). CDR3 length: 15 amino acids. The V and J ends lost 4 bases and 0 bases respectively, with 13 bases between them. The germline CDR1 and CDR2 sequences are SGHRS and YFSETQ.

The chain joins TRBV7-9 to TRBJ2-7; no reliable D call. CDR3 length: 14 residues. The germline V gene has CDR1 SEHNR and CDR2 FQNEAQ (reference sequence). Trimming pared 1 base from V and 0 bases from J, leaving 7 bases between. CDR3 nucleotides: TGTGCCAGCAGCTTAGGGGCGGACTCCTACGAGCAGTACTTC. It is translated as CASSLGADSYEQYF.

The chain couples TRBV5-1 to TRBJ2-1; D may be TRBD1 (7 bases). Trimming cost V 4 bases and J 2 bases, with 16 bases left between them. The CDR3 is 16 amino acids. Germline lookup yields CDR1 SGHRS and CDR2 YFSETQ. The DNA of the CDR3 is TGCGCCAGCAGCCCTCCAGGGGGGAGGCCCTACAATGAGCAGTTCTTC. As protein: CASSPPGGRPYNEQFF.

This clone was seen once. The chain joins TRBV6-5 to TRBJ2-7; 14 bases agree with TRBD2. The CDR3 is made up of 16 amino acids. V trimming: 4 bases; J trimming: 5 bases; junction bases outside the gene matches: 7. Germline-derived CDR1 and CDR2 are MNHEY and SVGAGI. This chain's CDR3 is CASSSRTSGRSNEQYF. CDR3 sequence (DNA): TGTGCCAGCAGTTCCCGGACTAGCGGGAGGTCTAACGAGCAGTACTTC.

The chain links TRBV5-1 to TRBJ1-3; the match to TRBD1 covers 8 bases. Germline CDR1 SGHRS, CDR2 YFSETQ. The length of the CDR3 is 17 residues. V was clipped by 4 bases and J by 3 bases; unmatched bases: 12. CDR3 bases: TGCGCCAGCAGCCCCAATACAGGGACAGGAAGTGGAAACACCATATATTTT. This sequence encodes CASSPNTGTGSGNTIYF.

The V call is TRBV5-1, the J call TRBJ1-2; 7 bases are a match to TRBD1. The CDR3 loop spans 13 amino acids. The V gene end was trimmed by 4 bases and the J gene end by 4 bases; junction bases not matched to a gene: 4. Germline-derived CDR1 and CDR2 are SGHRS and YFSETQ. The CDR3 DNA follows: TGCGCCAGCAGCCAGGGGACAGCCTATGGCTACACCTTC. Its translation is CASSQGTAYGYTF.

The chain uses TRBV2 and TRBJ2-1; D remains ambiguous. Trimming removed 3 bases at V and 1 base at J, with 10 bases between. CDR1 SNHLY and CDR2 FYNNEI come from the germline V gene. The CDR3 consists of 15 residues. The CDR3: CASSEALGSYNEQFF. The CDR3, as DNA: TGTGCCAGCAGTGAGGCCCTAGGGTCCTACAATGAGCAGTTCTTC.

The J gene is TRBJ2-1, the V gene TRBV9; 7 positions match TRBD2. The CDR3 runs 15 residues. V lost 0 bases, J lost 9 bases, and 9 bases stayed unmatched. CDR1 and CDR2 (germline): SGDLS, YYNGEE. This CDR3 is CASSVGPQGGGEQFF. CDR3 bases: TGTGCCAGCAGCGTAGGTCCTCAGGGCGGGGGTGAGCAGTTCTTC.

The chain links TRBV6-6 to TRBJ1-4; 7 nucleotides align to TRBD1. The length of the CDR3 is 14 residues. CDR1 is MNHNY and CDR2 is SVGAGI in the germline V gene (reference sequence). Trimming took 6 bases from V and 8 from J; bases not matched to a gene: 9. The chain's CDR3 is CASRLGGANEKLFF. CDR3 coding DNA: TGTGCCAGCAGGTTAGGGGGCGCAAACGAAAAACTGTTTTTT.

The rearrangement joins TRBV6-1 to TRBJ2-7, with D possibly TRBD2 on 5 matching bases. The CDR3 has 15 amino acids. Per the germline V gene, CDR1 is MNHNS and CDR2 is SASEGT. V lost 8 bases to trimming and J lost 3 bases, with 20 bases between them. CDR3 sequence reads: CASAPTRVWGYEQYF. The CDR3 DNA reads TGTGCCAGCGCACCTACGCGGGTGTGGGGCTACGAGCAGTACTTC.

The table lists this clone with a count of one. This chain links TRBV11-2 with TRBJ2-2; 7 bases fit TRBD1. The V segment lost 5 bases and the J segment 3 bases; nucleotides outside the gene matches: 9. The CDR3 runs 16 residues. Germline lookup yields CDR1 SGHAT and CDR2 FQNNGV. The DNA for the CDR3 is TGTGCCAGCAGCCGAGCAGGGGGATGGGACACCGGGGAGCTGTTTTTT. Translated: CASSRAGGWDTGELFF.